The source of this TCR beta chain is a study of shared clonotypes between healthy human individuals. Participating donors were healthy, HIV-negative adults free of recent acute infections or vaccinations. The CDR3 spans 13 residues. The germline CDR1 and CDR2 sequences are MNHNY and SVGAGI (reference sequence). V was pared by 6 bases and J by 3 bases, with 9 bases between. Replicate PCRs for sorted subsets used roughly 200 ng DNA; this equaled tens of thousands of T cell genomes. Method: immunoSEQ multiplex PCR; TCRdb's copy keeps in-frame clones and lacks some. The sample consists of some 1,100,000 clones, around 78% of them appearing once.

The chain employs TRBV6-6 and TRBJ2-1; no reliable D call. This sequence was found in a man aged 18 to 35 in good health. Some clones in this sample may be carry-over from other donors' samples. The material sequenced was memory CD4+ T cells from PBMCs. Subset: CD45RA-negative fraction. CDR3 protein: CASSLSGYNEQFF. CDR3 sequence (DNA): TGTGCCAGCAGCCTGTCGGGCTACAATGAGCAGTTCTTC.